The 21 T cell receptor beta chains below come from one sample, sequenced in a study of stem cell transplantation in POMP-related autoinflammatory disease. The method was immunoSEQ multiplex PCR; TCRdb's version includes in-frame clones alone and lacks a portion of them. The data contain 25,000 to 30,000 clones, 82% of them singletons. Here the sequenced sample was CD4+ T cells from PBMCs, taken before stem cell transplantation. These receptors came from a human donor with POMP-related autoinflammation and immune dysregulation (PRAID).

The chain combines TRBV25-1 with TRBJ1-5; 9 nucleotides align to TRBD1. Germline-derived CDR1 and CDR2 are MGHDK and SYGVNS. CDR3 length equals 13 residues. Trimming removed 3 bases from V and 10 bases from J; junction bases left unmatched: 4. As DNA, the CDR3 is TGTGCCAGCAGTGAGGGACAGGGCGTCCCCCAGCATTTT. Protein sequence: CASSEGQGVPQHF.

The chain is built from TRBV27 and TRBJ2-3; possibly TRBD2 for D (5 bases). The germline CDR1 and CDR2 sequences are MNHEY and SMNVEV (reference sequence). Deletions cut 3 bases from V and 7 bases from J, with 17 bases between. There are 15 residues in the CDR3. CDR3 sequence reads: CASSFGEGLAYTQYF. CDR3 in DNA: TGTGCCAGCAGTTTCGGAGAGGGCCTTGCCTATACGCAGTATTTT.

This clone occurred once. V gene TRBV19 combines with J gene TRBJ1-5, with 8 bases lining up with TRBD1. The germline CDR1 and CDR2 sequences are LNHDA and SQIVND (reference sequence). The length of the CDR3 is 15 residues. V dropped 1 base and J dropped 5; count of bases not matched to a gene: 4. The CDR3 loop reads CASSIGLQGDQPQHF. For the CDR3, the DNA is TGTGCCAGTAGTATAGGCCTACAGGGGGATCAGCCCCAGCATTTT.

The chain couples TRBV6-1 to TRBJ1-1, with unresolved D. The V end lost 7 bases, the J end lost 0 bases, and 12 bases lay between the germline ends. Germline values: CDR1 MNHNS, CDR2 SASEGT. CDR3 length: 14 amino acids. The CDR3 DNA follows: TGTGCCAGCATATTTGGTATAGTGAACACTGAAGCTTTCTTT. As protein: CASIFGIVNTEAFF.

This chain links TRBV2 with TRBJ2-3, with TRBD2 matching over 7 bases. This CDR3 has 12 amino acids. The germline V gene encodes CDR1 SNHLY and CDR2 FYNNEI. The V segment lost 6 bases and the J segment 5 bases; nucleotides outside the gene matches: 2. Here the CDR3 reads CASRLAGDTQYF. CDR3 nucleotide sequence: TGTGCCAGCAGGTTAGCGGGAGATACGCAGTATTTT.

This clone was recorded only once. V is TRBV30 and J is TRBJ1-5, with TRBD1 as a possible D gene (5 bases). The germline CDR1 and CDR2 sequences are GTSNPN and SVGIG (reference sequence). This CDR3 contains 12 residues. V was trimmed by 3 bases and J by 7 bases, leaving 10 bases between them. CDR3 region: CAWSHRGQPQHF. Written as DNA, the CDR3 is TGTGCCTGGAGCCACCGGGGGCAGCCCCAGCATTTT.

The count of this clone is one. V gene TRBV27 combines with J gene TRBJ2-7, with D perhaps given as TRBD1 or TRBD2 (5 bases each). The germline V gene has CDR1 MNHEY and CDR2 SMNVEV (reference sequence). This CDR3 contains 13 residues. The V end was cut by 1 base, the J end by 7 bases, with 11 bases between. The CDR3 is CASSLYGAGEQYF. The DNA for the CDR3 is TGTGCCAGCAGTTTATACGGGGCCGGGGAGCAGTACTTC.

This chain uses TRBV5-4 with TRBJ1-5; no clear D. CDR1 is SGHNT, CDR2 YYREEE, per germline (reference sequence). The CDR3 contains 13 residues. Trimming left V 3 bases short and J 3 bases short, with 7 bases between. The CDR3 sequence: CASSSGVNQPQHF. The CDR3 nucleotides are TGTGCCAGCAGCTCCGGGGTCAATCAGCCCCAGCATTTT.

The V and J genes are TRBV5-4 and TRBJ1-3; D gene ambiguous. In germline, CDR1 is SGHNT, CDR2 YYREEE (reference sequence). Trimming removed 2 bases at V and 8 bases at J, with 11 bases between. The CDR3 loop spans 13 amino acids. The CDR3 here is CASSFSGQHTIYF. For the CDR3, the DNA is TGTGCCAGCAGCTTCTCGGGTCAGCACACCATATATTTT.

The chain combines TRBV9 with TRBJ2-7; D possibly uses TRBD1 or TRBD2 (5 bases each). Germline V gene lookup returns CDR1 SGDLS and CDR2 YYNGEE. Trimming took 0 bases from V and 6 from J, leaving 19 bases between them. The CDR3 contains 16 residues. In nucleotides, the CDR3 is TGTGCCAGCAGCGTAGGGGGAGTGGGTTCAAGGGGCGAGCAGTACTTC. Amino acid sequence: CASSVGGVGSRGEQYF.

This clone was seen a handful of times. This rearrangement joins TRBV12-5 to TRBJ1-5; TRBD1 matches at 8 bases. The CDR3 contains 17 residues. The V and J ends lost 0 bases and 4 bases, in that order; junction bases with no gene match: 8. CDR1 LGHNT and CDR2 FRNRAP come from the germline V gene. CDR3 DNA sequence: TGTGCTAGTGGTTTGGTTCTTCCAGGGGGCCGAAATCAGCCCCAGCATTTT. Protein sequence: CASGLVLPGGRNQPQHF.

This chain uses TRBV6-6 with TRBJ2-3; 7 nucleotides align to TRBD2. This CDR3 comprises 16 residues. V dropped 7 bases and J dropped 6; count of bases not matched to a gene: 16. Germline V gene lookup returns CDR1 MNHNY and CDR2 SVGAGI (reference sequence). The CDR3 DNA follows: TGTGCCAGCACCAGCAGACCGGCTAGCGGCAGGGATACGCAGTATTTT. It translates to CASTSRPASGRDTQYF.

This clone turned up a few times. V gene TRBV7-9 combines with J gene TRBJ1-2, with a weak D call TRBD1 (5 bases). V was shortened by 1 base and J by 4 bases, with 16 bases between the two germline ends. The CDR3 is 16 residues long. Germline CDR1 and CDR2: SEHNR and FQNEAQ (reference sequence). The CDR3 DNA sequence: TGTGCCAGCAGCTTAGTAGCGATTACAGGCCTCTATGGCTACACCTTC. The encoded protein is CASSLVAITGLYGYTF.

The CDR3 sequence: CASSPPGLAEFPRETQYF. CDR3 in DNA: TGTGCCAGCAGTCCCCCCGGACTAGCGGAGTTCCCAAGAGAAACCCAGTACTTC. This chain links TRBV28 with TRBJ2-5, with 10 bases that match TRBD2. V dropped 5 bases and J dropped 8; count of bases not matched to a gene: 20. There are 18 residues in the CDR3. The germline V gene encodes CDR1 MDHEN and CDR2 SYDVKM. The entire variable domain, with the rest obtained from reference TRBV28 and TRBJ2-5, is as follows: DVKVTQSSRYLVKRTGEKVFLECVQDMDHENMFWYRQDPGLGLRLIYFSYDVKMKEKGDIPEGYSVSREKKERFSLILESASTNQTSMYLCASSPPGLAEFPRETQYFGPGTRLLVL.

This chain connects TRBV2 to TRBJ2-7; D uncertain. From germline, CDR1 is SNHLY and CDR2 FYNNEI. The CDR3 length is 13 residues. V lost 8 bases and J 0 bases, leaving 11 bases between the germline ends. The CDR3: CASRGQSSYEQYF. The CDR3 DNA is TGTGCCAGCCGTGGGCAGTCCTCCTACGAGCAGTACTTC.

This clone was picked up a small number of times. This sequence joins TRBV9 and TRBJ1-2; no definite D call. Between the trimmed V and J ends, which lost 0 bases and 8 bases, there was a span of 14 bases. Germline lookup yields CDR1 SGDLS and CDR2 YYNGEE. CDR3 length: 14 amino acids. CDR3 coding DNA: TGTGCCAGCAGCGTAGGTCACTCCGGAGGAGGCTACACCTTC. It codes for CASSVGHSGGGYTF.

This clone was recorded a few times. The rearrangement uses TRBV19 and TRBJ1-2; a possible D gene is TRBD1 (5 bases). Trimming took off 3 bases at V and 1 base at J, with 9 bases between the two ends. CDR1 and CDR2 from the germline V gene are LNHDA and SQIVND (reference sequence). This CDR3 region has 14 residues. CDR3 sequence: CASSIPGINYGYTF. CDR3 sequence (DNA): TGTGCCAGTAGTATCCCAGGGATTAACTATGGCTACACCTTC.

This CDR3 reads CATSRDWASSSYEQYF. The CDR3 DNA reads as TGTGCCACCAGCAGAGATTGGGCTTCTTCCTCCTACGAGCAGTACTTC. The chain recombines TRBV15 with TRBJ2-7, with D hard to call. V lost 0 bases and J lost 0, with 12 bases in between. The CDR3 covers 16 residues. Germline CDR1 is LNHNV and CDR2 is YYDKDF (reference sequence).

V usage is TRBV18 and J usage is TRBJ2-1; 8 bases agree with TRBD1. In germline, CDR1 is KGHSH, CDR2 LQKENI. Trimming took 3 bases from V and 8 from J; bases not matched to a gene: 12. CDR3 length equals 16 residues. The CDR3 DNA reads as TGTGCCAGCTCACCCGGATTGACAGGGGCGCCCGATGAGCAGTTCTTC. Its translation is CASSPGLTGAPDEQFF.

The gene calls are TRBV7-8 and TRBJ2-1; 12 positions agree with TRBD2. The CDR3 is 18 residues long. The germline V gene encodes CDR1 SGHVS and CDR2 FQNEAQ. With 5 bases clipped from V and 2 bases from J, the junction kept 10 bases outside the gene matches. CDR3 nucleotides: TGTGCCAGCAGCGGGGTCCTAGCGGGGGGGCCGGCCTACAATGAGCAGTTCTTC. Protein sequence: CASSGVLAGGPAYNEQFF.

The chain uses TRBV2 and TRBJ1-5; the D is unclear. The CDR3 has 14 residues. Germline CDR1 is SNHLY and CDR2 is FYNNEI. V shed 6 bases and J shed 5 bases, with 14 bases lying between them. For the CDR3, the DNA is TGTGCCAGCAGGGCCATCCAGCCTCATCAGCCCCAGCATTTT. Residues: CASRAIQPHQPQHF. Full variable domain (rest looked up from reference TRBV2 and TRBJ1-5): EPEVTQTPSHQVTQMGQEVILRCVPISNHLYFYWYRQILGQKVEFLVSFYNNEISEKSEIFDDQFSVERPDGSNFTLKIRSTKLEDSAMYFCASRAIQPHQPQHFGDGTRLSIL.